Below, one TCR beta chain is given with its context. Its antigen is unknown. Every TCR beta cDNA library bore unique molecular identifiers. It was from roughly 1.1 to 9.2 million T cells that about 500,000 cDNA molecules came. In TCRdb, the PCR reads were re-called with MiXCR into one record per CDR3 protein. The table lists about 770,000 distinct CDR3 sequences, 46% of them singletons. CDR3 length: 14 residues. Germline lookup yields CDR1 MNHNY and CDR2 SVGAGI (reference sequence). The data belong to a study of post-analysis software for immune sequencing data. General study points: Significantly lower normalized Chao1 diversity was seen in multiple sclerosis patients than in controls. Patients had higher frequencies than controls of roughly five TRBV segments, including TRBV5-6, TRBV5-1 and TRBV20-1.

This TCR came from a girl between 10 and 17 years old with multiple sclerosis. The chain recombines TRBV6-6 with TRBJ2-7, with 9 bases that match TRBD1. The DNA matches TRBJ2-5 better at its end, which makes the J call doubtful. The material sequenced was blood. In nucleotides, the CDR3 is TGTGCCAGCAGCTTCCGGGACAGGGAATGGACCCAGTACTTC. Translating gives CASSFRDREWTQYF.